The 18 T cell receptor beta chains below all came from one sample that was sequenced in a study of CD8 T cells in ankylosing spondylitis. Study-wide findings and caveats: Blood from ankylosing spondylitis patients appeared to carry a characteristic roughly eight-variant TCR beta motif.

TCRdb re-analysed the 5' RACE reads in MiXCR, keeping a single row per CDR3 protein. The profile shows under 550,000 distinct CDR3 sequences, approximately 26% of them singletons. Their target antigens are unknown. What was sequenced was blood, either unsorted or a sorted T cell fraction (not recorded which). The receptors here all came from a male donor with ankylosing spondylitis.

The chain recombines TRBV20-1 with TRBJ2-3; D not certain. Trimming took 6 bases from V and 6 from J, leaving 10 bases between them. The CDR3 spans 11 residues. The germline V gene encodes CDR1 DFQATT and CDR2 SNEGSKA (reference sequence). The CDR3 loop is CSAKGRDTQYF. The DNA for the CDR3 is TGCAGTGCCAAGGGCAGGGATACGCAGTATTTT.

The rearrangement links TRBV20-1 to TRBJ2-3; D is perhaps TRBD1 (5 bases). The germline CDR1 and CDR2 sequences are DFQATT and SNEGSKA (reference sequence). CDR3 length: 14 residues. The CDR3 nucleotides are TGCAGCCACAAGACAGCTACTAGCACAGATACGCAGTATTTT. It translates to CSHKTATSTDTQYF.

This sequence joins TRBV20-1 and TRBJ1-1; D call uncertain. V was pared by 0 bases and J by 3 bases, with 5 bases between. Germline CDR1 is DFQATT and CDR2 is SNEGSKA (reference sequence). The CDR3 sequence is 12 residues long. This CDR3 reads CSARERDTEAFF. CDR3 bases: TGCAGTGCTAGAGAAAGGGACACTGAAGCTTTCTTT.

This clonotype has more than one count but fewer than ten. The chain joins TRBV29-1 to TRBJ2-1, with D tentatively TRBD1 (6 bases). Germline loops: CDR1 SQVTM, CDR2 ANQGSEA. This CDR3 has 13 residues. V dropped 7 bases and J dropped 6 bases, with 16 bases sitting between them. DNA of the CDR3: TGCAGCGCGTGGGACAACCGCGGCAATGAGCAGTTCTTC. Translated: CSAWDNRGNEQFF.

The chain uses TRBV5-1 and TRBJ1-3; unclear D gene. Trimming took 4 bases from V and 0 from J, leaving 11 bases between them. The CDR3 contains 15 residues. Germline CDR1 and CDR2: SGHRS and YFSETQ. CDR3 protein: CASSTSGNSGNTIYF. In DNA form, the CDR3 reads TGCGCCAGCAGCACGTCCGGGAACTCTGGAAACACCATATATTTT.

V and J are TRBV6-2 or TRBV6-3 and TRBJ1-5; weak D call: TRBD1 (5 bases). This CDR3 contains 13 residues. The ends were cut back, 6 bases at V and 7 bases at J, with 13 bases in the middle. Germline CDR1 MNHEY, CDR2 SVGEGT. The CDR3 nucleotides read TGTGCCAGCAGAGTGGGGGTCGGACAGCCCCAGCATTTT. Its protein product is CASRVGVGQPQHF.

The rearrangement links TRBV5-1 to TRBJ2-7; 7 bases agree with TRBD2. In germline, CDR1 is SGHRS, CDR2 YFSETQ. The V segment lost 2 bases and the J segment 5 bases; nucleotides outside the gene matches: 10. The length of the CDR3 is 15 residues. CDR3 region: CASSFNPASGNEQYV. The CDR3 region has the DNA TGCGCCAGCAGCTTTAATCCGGCTAGCGGAAACGAGCAGTACGTC.

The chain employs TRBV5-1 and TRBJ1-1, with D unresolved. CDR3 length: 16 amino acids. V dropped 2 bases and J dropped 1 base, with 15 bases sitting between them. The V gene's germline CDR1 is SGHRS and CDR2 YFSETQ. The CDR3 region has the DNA TGCGCCAGCAGCTTTGGGAGGGCCCTCAGGAACACTGAAGCTTTCTTT. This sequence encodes CASSFGRALRNTEAFF. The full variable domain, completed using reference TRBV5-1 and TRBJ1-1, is KAGVTQTPRYLIKTRGQQVTLSCSPISGHRSVSWYQQTPGQGLQFLFEYFSETQRNKGNFPGRFSGRQFSNSRSEMNVSTLELGDSALYLCASSFGRALRNTEAFFGQGTRLTVV.

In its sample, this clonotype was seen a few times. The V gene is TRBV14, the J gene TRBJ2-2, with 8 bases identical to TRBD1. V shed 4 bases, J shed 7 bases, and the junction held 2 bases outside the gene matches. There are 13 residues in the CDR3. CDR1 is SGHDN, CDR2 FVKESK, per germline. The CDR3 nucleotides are TGTGCCAGCAGCCGGACAGGGCACGGGGAGCTGTTTTTT. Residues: CASSRTGHGELFF.

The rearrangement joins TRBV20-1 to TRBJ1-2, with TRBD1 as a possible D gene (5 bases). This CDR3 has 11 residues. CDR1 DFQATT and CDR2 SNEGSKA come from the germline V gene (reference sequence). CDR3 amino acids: CIPRGDYGYTF. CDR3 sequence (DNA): TGCATTCCGAGGGGTGACTATGGCTACACCTTC.

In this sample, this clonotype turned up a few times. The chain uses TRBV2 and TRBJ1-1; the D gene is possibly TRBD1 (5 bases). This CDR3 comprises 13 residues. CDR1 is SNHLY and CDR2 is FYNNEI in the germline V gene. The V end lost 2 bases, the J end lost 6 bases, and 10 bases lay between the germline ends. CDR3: CASSESGGAEAFF. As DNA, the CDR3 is TGTGCCAGCAGTGAATCGGGGGGAGCTGAAGCTTTCTTT.

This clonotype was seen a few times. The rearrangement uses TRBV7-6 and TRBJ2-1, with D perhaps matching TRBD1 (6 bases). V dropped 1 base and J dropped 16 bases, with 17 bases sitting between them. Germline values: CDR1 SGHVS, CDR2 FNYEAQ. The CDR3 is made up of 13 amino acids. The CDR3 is CASSLVLGGQTFF. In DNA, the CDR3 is TGTGCCAGCAGCTTAGTGTTGGGTGGACAGACCTTCTTC.

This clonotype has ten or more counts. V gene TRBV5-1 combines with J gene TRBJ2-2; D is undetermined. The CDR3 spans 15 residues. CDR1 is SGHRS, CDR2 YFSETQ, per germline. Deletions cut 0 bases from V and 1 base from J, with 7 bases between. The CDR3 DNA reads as TGCGCCAGCAGCTTGGGTTACGGGAACACCGGGGAGCTGTTTTTT. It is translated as CASSLGYGNTGELFF.

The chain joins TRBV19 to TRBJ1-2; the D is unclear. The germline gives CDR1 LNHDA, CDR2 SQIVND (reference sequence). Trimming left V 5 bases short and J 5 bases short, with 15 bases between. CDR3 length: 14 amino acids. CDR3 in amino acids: CASSVVGQAYGYTF. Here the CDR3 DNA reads TGTGCCAGTAGTGTCGTCGGGCAGGCGTATGGCTACACCTTC.

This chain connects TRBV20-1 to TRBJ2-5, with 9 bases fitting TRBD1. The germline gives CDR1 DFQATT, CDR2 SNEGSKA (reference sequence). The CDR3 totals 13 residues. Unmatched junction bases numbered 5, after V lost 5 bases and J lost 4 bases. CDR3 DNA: TGCAGTGCTTGGACAGGGGACGGAGAGACCCAGTACTTC. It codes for CSAWTGDGETQYF.

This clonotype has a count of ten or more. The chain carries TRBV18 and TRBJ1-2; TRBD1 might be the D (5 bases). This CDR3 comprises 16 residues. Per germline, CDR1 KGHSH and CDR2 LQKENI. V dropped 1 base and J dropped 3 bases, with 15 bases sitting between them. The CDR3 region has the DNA TGTGCCAGCTCACCACGGCAGGGAGCTGCCGACTATGGCTACACCTTC. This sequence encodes CASSPRQGAADYGYTF.

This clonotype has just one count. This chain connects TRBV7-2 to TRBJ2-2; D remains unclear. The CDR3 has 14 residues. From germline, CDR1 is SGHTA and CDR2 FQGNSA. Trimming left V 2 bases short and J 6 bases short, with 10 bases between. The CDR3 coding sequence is TGTGCCAGCAGCTTATTCTTGTGGGCCGGGGAGCTGTTTTTT. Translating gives CASSLFLWAGELFF.

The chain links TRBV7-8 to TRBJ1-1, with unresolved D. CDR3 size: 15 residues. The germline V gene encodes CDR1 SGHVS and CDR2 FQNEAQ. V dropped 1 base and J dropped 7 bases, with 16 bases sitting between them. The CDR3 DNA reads TGTGCCAGCAGCTTAGGCCCCCGGGGTATCAATGAAGCTTTCTTT. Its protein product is CASSLGPRGINEAFF.